A single sample gave rise to the 11 T cell receptor beta chains below, sequenced in a study of blood T cell repertoires in COVID-19. The protocol was immunoSEQ multiplex PCR, while the TCRdb copy is restricted to in-frame clones and leaves out a portion. The sample lists under 300,000 clones, more than 60% occurring once. Sequences were obtained from peripheral blood. These receptors came from a woman aged 40 to 50 with active or convalescent COVID-19.

V and J are TRBV5-4 and TRBJ1-3, with D possibly matching TRBD1 (5 bases). Germline assignment: CDR1 SGHNT and CDR2 YYREEE (reference sequence). This CDR3 is 14 amino acids long. Trimming cost V 0 bases and J 8 bases, with 12 bases left between them. The CDR3 DNA sequence: TGTGCCAGCAGCTTGGATGGGGCCGGAGACACCATATATTTT. It codes for CASSLDGAGDTIYF.

The CDR3 nucleotides are TGTGCCAGCGGCGATCCGGGACTTAGAAACATTCAGTACTTC. It specifies CASGDPGLRNIQYF. The J gene is TRBJ2-4, the V gene TRBV19, with D possibly matching TRBD2 (6 bases). V lost 9 bases and J lost 6, with 18 bases in between. CDR1 and CDR2 from the germline V gene are LNHDA and SQIVND (reference sequence). The CDR3 loop spans 14 amino acids.

This clone was recorded a few times. The chain couples TRBV7-9 to TRBJ2-7; weak D call: TRBD2 (6 bases). The CDR3 has 15 amino acids. With 0 bases removed from V and 2 bases from J, the gap between germline ends came to 11 bases. The V gene's germline CDR1 is SEHNR and CDR2 FQNEAQ (reference sequence). Here the CDR3 reads CASSLAREQPYEQYF. The CDR3 nucleotides are TGTGCCAGCAGCTTAGCGCGGGAACAGCCCTACGAGCAGTACTTC.

This sequence joins TRBV18 and TRBJ2-7; TRBD2 agrees at 9 bases. The CDR3 consists of 18 residues. From germline, CDR1 is KGHSH and CDR2 LQKENI. V shed 3 bases, J shed 4 bases, and the junction held 16 bases outside the gene matches. CDR3 sequence reads: CASSPSIFSGGTRYEQYV. The CDR3 nucleotides are TGTGCCAGCTCACCCTCAATTTTTAGCGGGGGTACCCGATACGAGCAGTACGTC.

V usage is TRBV19 and J usage is TRBJ2-5, with D possibly being TRBD2 (5 bases). The V end was cut by 3 bases, the J end by 5 bases, with 16 bases between. This CDR3 is built from 15 residues. CDR1 is LNHDA and CDR2 is SQIVND in the germline V gene (reference sequence). The CDR3 protein is CASSIGRGREETQYF. The CDR3 nucleotides read TGTGCCAGTAGTATTGGTCGGGGTAGGGAGGAGACCCAGTACTTC.

This chain joins TRBV28 and TRBJ1-2; no firm D call. Germline values: CDR1 MDHEN, CDR2 SYDVKM. The V gene lost 2 bases and the J gene lost 7 bases, with 11 bases spanning the gap. This CDR3 contains 13 residues. The CDR3 here is CASSLDPGGGYTF. CDR3 coding DNA: TGTGCCAGCAGTTTAGACCCGGGTGGTGGCTACACCTTC.

This clone was seen a single time. The chain uses TRBV3-1 (or the pseudogene TRBV3-2) and TRBJ1-1; 9 bases align to TRBD1. The CDR3 has 11 amino acids. Germline values: CDR1 LGHDT, CDR2 YNNKEL (reference sequence). Trimming cost V 5 bases and J 10 bases; bases outside gene matches: 2. CDR3 sequence reads: CASSLGQGAFF. CDR3 DNA sequence: TGTGCCAGCAGCTTGGGACAGGGAGCTTTCTTT.

This rearrangement joins TRBV7-9 to TRBJ2-1; weak D call: TRBD2 (6 bases). The CDR3 is 14 amino acids. V was cut by 3 bases and J by 7 bases, with 13 bases left in between. The germline V gene encodes CDR1 SEHNR and CDR2 FQNEAQ (reference sequence). CDR3 coding DNA: TGTGCCAGCAGCTTGAGCGGGTTGATGAATGAGCAGTTCTTC. It yields the protein CASSLSGLMNEQFF.

The chain has TRBV4-1 and TRBJ2-1; TRBD1 aligns across 8 bases. CDR3 length: 15 residues. V shed 6 bases and J 5 bases; nucleotides not matched to a gene: 9. The germline V gene has CDR1 MGHRA and CDR2 YSYEKL. The CDR3 loop reads CASSPGQGQDNEQFF. The CDR3 DNA sequence: TGCGCCAGCAGTCCTGGACAGGGACAAGACAATGAGCAGTTCTTC.

The chain links TRBV9 to TRBJ2-2; D remains ambiguous. Per germline, CDR1 SGDLS and CDR2 YYNGEE. The V end was cut by 8 bases, the J end by 5 bases, with 13 bases between. CDR3 length: 13 amino acids. CDR3 nucleotides: TGTGCCAGTGAGGCCCTCGGGACCGGGGAGCTGTTTTTT. Its protein product is CASEALGTGELFF.

In DNA, the CDR3 is TGTGCCAGCAGAGCCGACAGGGCCGACGGGGAGCTGTTTTTT. Translation gives CASRADRADGELFF. The rearrangement joins TRBV2 to TRBJ2-2, with TRBD1 identical over 7 bases. Germline V gene lookup returns CDR1 SNHLY and CDR2 FYNNEI. J was trimmed by 7 bases and V by 6 bases; bases with no gene match: 8. This CDR3 region has 14 residues.